The rows below give T cell receptor beta chains drawn from one sample of a study of T cells after somatic rescue of genetic block. Sequenced by immunoSEQ multiplex PCR; TCRdb stores in-frame clones only, minus some. The sample lists approximately 11,000 clones, around two thirds occurring once. What was sequenced was peripheral blood mononuclear cells (PBMCs). The receptors derive from a boy aged 5-17 years. Both conserved end residues are part of each CDR3. Each record gives: V gene, CDR3 protein.

V: TRBV9
CDR3: CASSVGQYPYEQYF

V: TRBV27
CDR3: CASRPQGGGSYEQYF

V: TRBV10-3
CDR3: CAISGSGEAFF

V: TRBV14
CDR3: CASSPFAGHNEQFF

V: TRBV7-3
CDR3: CASSLTGRGNTEAFF

V: TRBV19
CDR3: CASSTNHRVYGYTF

V: TRBV6-1
CDR3: CASSGAPGRRREGYEQYF

V: TRBV28
CDR3: CASSFGSRSGNTIYF

V: TRBV27
CDR3: CASSMRTSGNNEQFF

V: TRBV6-5
CDR3: CASSYSKVPGEQYF

V: TRBV28
CDR3: CASTYSNQPQHF

V: TRBV28
CDR3: CASSLGSSGANVLTF

V: TRBV11-2
CDR3: CASSTYRTSLNTEAFF

V: TRBV7-7
CDR3: CASSLAGIKETQYF

V: TRBV7-8
CDR3: CASSLLVQETQYF

V: TRBV18
CDR3: CASSPGTASYEQYF

V: TRBV7-2
CDR3: CASSLALAGVNEQYF

V: TRBV10-3
CDR3: CAISESVGAKNIQYF

V: TRBV6-1
CDR3: CASSERGKGYEQYF

V: TRBV18
CDR3: CASSPGNKYEQYF

V: TRBV7-6
CDR3: CASSSTGQGNEQFF

V: TRBV7-9
CDR3: CASSPQGGDTQYF

V: TRBV28
CDR3: CASSFLSGTDTQYF

V: TRBV4-1
CDR3: CASSHQRQAGGYYNEQFF